One T cell receptor beta chain is described in this entry. This clone appeared once. Its antigen is unknown. No much larger clone exists at a distance of one base, and base qualities are not known. This sample was included in a study of shared clonotypes between healthy human individuals (dated by TCRdb to 2020 to 2021). Study-level background: A couple of women and a few men aged 18 to 49 years were included in the cohort. Libraries were prepared and TCR repertoires were sequenced by different laboratories using diverse techniques, in order to increase sequencing depth and limit assay-specific biases. Per donor, leukapheresis produced somewhere between about 0.94 and 10 billion PBMCs. For each donor, CD4 naive and CD4 memory were each given three plates, CD8 naive was given two plates, and CD8 memory was given one plate. To estimate repertoire size and how much clonotype sharing occurs between individuals, the study deeply sequenced the blood TCR repertoires of about 5 healthy adults. The paper as a whole reports these results and caveats: Because the study included a small number of donors, the genetic and exposure-history diversity represented was limited. Sampling was limited to blood, and TCR repertoires in tissue likely differ from TCR repertoires in blood. Sharing across a few donors was observed for around 5% of naive CD4, around 3.5% of naive CD8, about 2.3% of memory CD4, and approximately 0.41% of memory CD8 clonotypes. Estimated clonotype richness was generally larger for naive than for memory subsets. Pairwise subsampling indicated that sequencing depth was expected to affect the degree of clonotype sharing among donors. Incomplete sequencing was indicated by rarefaction of sorted-subset datasets, despite the large sequencing depth. Compared with non-shared clonotypes, clonotypes shared by all four sorted-subset donors had higher generation probabilities.

Using the deep immunoSEQ assay, multiplex PCR amplified TCR CDR3 regions from genomic DNA. For each cell subset, the extracted genomic DNA was distributed evenly across all wells of several immunoSEQ 96-well plates, and each plate served as one replicate. Each replicate PCR for sorted subsets received roughly 0.2 ug genomic DNA, equal to roughly 29,000 T cell genomes. Purified libraries were quantified with a Qubit 3.0 fluorometer, sized on a Bioanalyzer 2100, and re-quantified with the KAPA Library Quantification kit. Every immunoSEQ 96-well plate was sequenced on a dedicated single-read 150-cycle Illumina NextSeq 550 flow cell. In the original analysis: Because only junctional sequences without quality scores were contained in the immunoSEQ output, filtering matching that applied to full-length reads could not be performed. Sequences were annotated with PyIR, a Python wrapper for IgBLAST v1.9, using IMGT germline references to assign V/J genes and CDR3. Reads were filtered out if the reads had weak V/J assignments (E-value above 1e-6), no CDR3, stop codons, out-of-frame junctions, or ambiguous translated residues. V3J clonotypes were defined as sequences sharing the same inferred V gene, J gene, and CDR3 amino acid sequence. The percentage overlap between two repertoires was calculated by dividing the number of shared unique clonotypes by the size of the smaller repertoire. RTK rarefaction, the Chao1 estimator, and Recon v2.1 estimates of unobserved clonotypes were used to assess repertoire richness. Generation probabilities for all TCRbeta clonotypes obtained by the gDNA method from a few donors were computed using OLGA. The table comes from immuneACCESS by way of TCRdb, which keeps in-frame sequences with V and J called. Part of the clones is missing from these tables; in studies checked, under half for an unresolved V gene and the rest for unknown reasons. That table is the source of V, J and clone size, and D and trimming were worked out from the DNA. In all, the sample holds 2 million to 3 million clones, and 90% to 95% of those were seen once. Of the sample, about 0.38% falls within the top ten clones.

The donors were healthy, HIV-negative adults with no recently reported acute infections or vaccinations. Only Caucasian adults living in Nashville, Tennessee, USA were represented among the donors. Magnetic negative selection was used to enrich CD4+ T cells, after which naive cells were positively selected on CD45RA and the negative fraction became the memory subset. Blood was collected by leukapheresis, and PBMCs were isolated by Ficoll-Histopaque density gradient centrifugation and then cryopreserved in liquid nitrogen vapor phase. Analytical flow cytometry was used to check the purity and quantity of each magnetically sorted T cell population. From each sorted fraction, genomic DNA was isolated and quantified by UV absorbance on a Nanodrop 2000c. Source material: naive CD4+ T cells from PBMCs. The cell subset or site label here, explained by the study, means: CD45RA+ positively selected. The sequence came from a man between 18 and 35 years old in good health. Some clones in this sample may be carry-over from other donors' samples.

CDR3 loop: CASSVVDALNTEAFF. Here is the DNA: TGTGCCAGCAGCGTAGTGGACGCTTTGAACACTGAAGCTTTCTTT. Recombination connected TRBV9 to TRBJ1-1, with the D gene call left open. According to the germline V gene, CDR1 reads SGDLS and CDR2 reads YYNGEE. The CDR3 sequence holds 15 residues, the cysteine and phenylalanine included. The read is trimmed to its CDR3 DNA, 45 bases read in frame from base 1. Trimming removed 0 bases from V and 0 bases from J, leaving 9 bases between the germline ends.